This TCR beta chain was sequenced in a study of cytomegalovirus exposure and HLA in healthy donors. PCR involved 60 Vbeta and 13 Jbeta primers. TCRdb's copy holds only in-frame clones and misses some; the assay was immunoSEQ multiplex PCR. The table lists about 200,000 clones, approximately 79% of them singletons, with 1.5% to 2% in the top ten. The material sequenced was PBMCs. The TCR sequence derives from a man in his forties or fifties in good health and CMV-seronegative.

For the CDR3, the DNA is TGTGCCAGTAGTATAGATCTGACAGGGGGCTCGGATACGCAGTATTTT. It specifies CASSIDLTGGSDTQYF. The chain couples TRBV19 to TRBJ2-3; 10 positions match TRBD1. The trim removed 0 bases at V and 6 bases at J, leaving 6 bases unmatched. The CDR3 is 16 amino acids. CDR1 and CDR2 from the germline V gene are LNHDA and SQIVND (reference sequence).